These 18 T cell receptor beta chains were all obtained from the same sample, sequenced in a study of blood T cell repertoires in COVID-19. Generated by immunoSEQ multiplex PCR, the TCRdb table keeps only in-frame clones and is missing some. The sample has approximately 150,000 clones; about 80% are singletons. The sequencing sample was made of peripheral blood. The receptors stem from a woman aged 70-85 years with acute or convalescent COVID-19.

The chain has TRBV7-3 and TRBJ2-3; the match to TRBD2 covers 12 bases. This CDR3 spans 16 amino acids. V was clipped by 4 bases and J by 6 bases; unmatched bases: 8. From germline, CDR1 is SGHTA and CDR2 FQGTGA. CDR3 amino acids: CASSSTSGGLGDTQYF. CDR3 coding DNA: TGTGCCAGCAGCTCGACTAGCGGGGGCCTCGGGGATACGCAGTATTTT.

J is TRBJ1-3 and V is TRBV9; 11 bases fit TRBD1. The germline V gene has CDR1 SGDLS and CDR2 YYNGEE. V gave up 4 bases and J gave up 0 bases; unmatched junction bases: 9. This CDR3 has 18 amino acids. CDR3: CASSKGQGGPTSGNTIYF. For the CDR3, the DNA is TGTGCCAGCAGCAAGGGACAGGGGGGTCCCACCTCTGGAAACACCATATATTTT. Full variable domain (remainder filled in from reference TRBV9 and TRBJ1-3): DSGVTQTPKHLITATGQRVTLRCSPRSGDLSVYWYQQSLDQGLQFLIQYYNGEERAKGNILERFSAQQFPDLHSELNLSSLELGDSALYFCASSKGQGGPTSGNTIYFGEGSWLTVV.

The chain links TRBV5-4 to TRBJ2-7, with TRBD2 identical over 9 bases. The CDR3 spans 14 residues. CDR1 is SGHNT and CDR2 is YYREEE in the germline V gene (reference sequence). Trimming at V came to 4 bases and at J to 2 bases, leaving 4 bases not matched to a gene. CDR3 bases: TGTGCCAGCAGCCAGCGGGGGGTCCCCTACGAGCAGTACTTC. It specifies CASSQRGVPYEQYF.

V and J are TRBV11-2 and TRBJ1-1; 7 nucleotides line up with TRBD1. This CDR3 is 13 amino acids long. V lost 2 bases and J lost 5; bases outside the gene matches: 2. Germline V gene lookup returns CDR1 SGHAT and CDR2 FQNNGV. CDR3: CASSLTGETEAFF. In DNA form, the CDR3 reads TGTGCCAGCAGCTTAACAGGGGAGACTGAAGCTTTCTTT.

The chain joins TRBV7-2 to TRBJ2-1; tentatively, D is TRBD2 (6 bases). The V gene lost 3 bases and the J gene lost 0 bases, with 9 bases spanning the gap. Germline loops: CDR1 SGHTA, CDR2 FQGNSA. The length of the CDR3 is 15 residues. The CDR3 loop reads CASSFTGSSYNEQFF. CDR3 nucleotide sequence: TGTGCCAGCAGCTTCACCGGGAGCTCCTACAATGAGCAGTTCTTC.

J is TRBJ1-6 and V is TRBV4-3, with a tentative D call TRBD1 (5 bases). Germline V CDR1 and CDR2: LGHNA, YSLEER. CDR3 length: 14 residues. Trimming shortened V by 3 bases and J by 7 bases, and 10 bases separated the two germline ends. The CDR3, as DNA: TGCGCCAGCAGCCAGGGGAGGGACAATTCACCCCTCCACTTT. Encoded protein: CASSQGRDNSPLHF.

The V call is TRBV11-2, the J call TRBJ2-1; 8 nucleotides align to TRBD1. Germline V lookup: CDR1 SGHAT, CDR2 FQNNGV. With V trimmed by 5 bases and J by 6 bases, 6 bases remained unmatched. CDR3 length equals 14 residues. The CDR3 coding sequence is TGTGCCAGCAGCACCGCGACAGGGGCCAATGAGCAGTTCTTC. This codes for CASSTATGANEQFF.

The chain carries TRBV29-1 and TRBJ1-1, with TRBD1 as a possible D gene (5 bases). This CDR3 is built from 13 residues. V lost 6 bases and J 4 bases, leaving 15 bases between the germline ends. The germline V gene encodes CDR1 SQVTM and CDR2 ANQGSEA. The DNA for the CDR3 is TGCAGCGTCTGGATGGGGGGACGCACTGAAGCTTTCTTT. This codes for CSVWMGGRTEAFF.

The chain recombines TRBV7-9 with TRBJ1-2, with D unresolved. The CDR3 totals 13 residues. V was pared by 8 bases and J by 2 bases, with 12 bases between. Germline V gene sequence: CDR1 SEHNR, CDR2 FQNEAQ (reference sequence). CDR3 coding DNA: TGTGCCAGCGTGCGGGAGTCCAACTATGGCTACACCTTC. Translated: CASVRESNYGYTF.

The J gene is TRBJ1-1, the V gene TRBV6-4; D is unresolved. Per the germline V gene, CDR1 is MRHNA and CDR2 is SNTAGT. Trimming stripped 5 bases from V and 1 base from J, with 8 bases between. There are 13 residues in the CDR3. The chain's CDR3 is CASSRETNTEAFF. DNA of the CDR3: TGTGCCAGCAGTAGGGAGACGAACACTGAAGCTTTCTTT.

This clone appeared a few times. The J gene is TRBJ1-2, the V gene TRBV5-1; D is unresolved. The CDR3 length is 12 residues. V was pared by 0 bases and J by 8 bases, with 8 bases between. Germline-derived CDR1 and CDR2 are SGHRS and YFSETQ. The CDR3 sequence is CASSLGQLGYTF. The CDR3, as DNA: TGCGCCAGCAGCTTGGGACAATTAGGCTACACCTTC.

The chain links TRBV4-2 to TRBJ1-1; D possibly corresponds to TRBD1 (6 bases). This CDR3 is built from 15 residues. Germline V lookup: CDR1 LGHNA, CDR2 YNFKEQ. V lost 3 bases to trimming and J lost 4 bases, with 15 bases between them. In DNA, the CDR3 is TGTGCCAGCAGCCATGAATACACAGGGCGCACTGAAGCTTTCTTT. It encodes CASSHEYTGRTEAFF.

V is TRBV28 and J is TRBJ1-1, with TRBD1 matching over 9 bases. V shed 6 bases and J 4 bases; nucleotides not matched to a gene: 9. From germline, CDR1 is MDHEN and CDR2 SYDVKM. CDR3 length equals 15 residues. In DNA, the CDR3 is TGTGCCAGCAGGGGCACAGGGGGCGTAGGCACTGAAGCTTTCTTT. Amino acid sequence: CASRGTGGVGTEAFF.

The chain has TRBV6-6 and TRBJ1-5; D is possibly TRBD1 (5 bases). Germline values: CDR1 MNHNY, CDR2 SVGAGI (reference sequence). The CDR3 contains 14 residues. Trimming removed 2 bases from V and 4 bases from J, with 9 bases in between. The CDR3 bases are TGTGCCAGCAGTTACGGGGGGAGAAATCAGCCCCAGCATTTT. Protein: CASSYGGRNQPQHF.

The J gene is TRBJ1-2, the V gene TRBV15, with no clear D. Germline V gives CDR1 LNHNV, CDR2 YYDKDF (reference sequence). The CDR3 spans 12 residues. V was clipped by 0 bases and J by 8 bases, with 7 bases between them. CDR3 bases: TGTGCCACCAGCAGAGAGGCCAGGGGCTACACCTTC. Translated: CATSREARGYTF.

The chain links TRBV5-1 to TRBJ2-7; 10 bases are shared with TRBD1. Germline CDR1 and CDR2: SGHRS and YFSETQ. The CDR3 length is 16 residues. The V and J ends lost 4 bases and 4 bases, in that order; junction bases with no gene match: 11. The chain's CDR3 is CASSPNPGQGQYEQYF. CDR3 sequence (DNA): TGCGCCAGCAGCCCCAATCCGGGACAGGGGCAGTACGAGCAGTACTTC.

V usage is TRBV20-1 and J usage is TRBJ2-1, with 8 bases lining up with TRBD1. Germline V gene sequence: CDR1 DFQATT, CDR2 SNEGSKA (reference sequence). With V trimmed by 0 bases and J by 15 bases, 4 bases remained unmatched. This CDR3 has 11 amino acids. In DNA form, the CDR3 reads TGCAGTGCTAGAGAGACAGGGGCTCTGTTCTTC. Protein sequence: CSARETGALFF.

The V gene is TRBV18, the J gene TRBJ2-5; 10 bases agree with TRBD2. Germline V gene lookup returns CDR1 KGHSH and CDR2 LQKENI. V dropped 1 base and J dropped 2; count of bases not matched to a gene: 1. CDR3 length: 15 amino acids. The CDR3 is CASSPQAGGQETQYF. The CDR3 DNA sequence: TGTGCCAGCTCACCACAAGCGGGGGGGCAAGAGACCCAGTACTTC.